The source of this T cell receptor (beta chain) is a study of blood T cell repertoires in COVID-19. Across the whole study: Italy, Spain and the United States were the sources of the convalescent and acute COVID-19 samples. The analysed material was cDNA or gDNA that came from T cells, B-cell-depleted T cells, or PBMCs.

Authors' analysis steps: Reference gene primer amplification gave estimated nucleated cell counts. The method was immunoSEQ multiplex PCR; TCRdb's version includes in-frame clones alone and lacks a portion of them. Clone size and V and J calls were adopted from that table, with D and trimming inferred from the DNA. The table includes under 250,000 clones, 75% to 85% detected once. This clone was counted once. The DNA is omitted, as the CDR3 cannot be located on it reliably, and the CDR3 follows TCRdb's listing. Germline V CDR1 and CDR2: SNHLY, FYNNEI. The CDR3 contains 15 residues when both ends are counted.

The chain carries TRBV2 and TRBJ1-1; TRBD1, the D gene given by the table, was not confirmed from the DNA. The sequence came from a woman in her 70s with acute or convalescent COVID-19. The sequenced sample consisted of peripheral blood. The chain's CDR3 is CASILDREGNTEAFF.